The rows below give T cell receptor beta chains drawn from one sample of a study of vaccination and CD4 T cells after COVID-19. TCRdb re-called the PCR reads with MiXCR, one entry per CDR3 protein. The table has about 20,000 distinct CDR3 sequences, under 65% seen once; the top ten hold roughly 9.1%. Antigen specificity for these receptors is unknown. Source material: CD4+ T cells from blood, cultured in vitro. The receptors were sampled from a human donor who had recovered from COVID-19. CDR3s include the opening cysteine and the closing phenylalanine or tryptophan. A D gene is named only where the DNA matches it firmly. Where a row states a size, it is once, few, many or the class of an expanded clone; other rows omit it.

>.|TRBD1|TRBJ2-1|TRBV7-2
TGTGCCAGCAGGACGACAGGGACGGATTACAATGAGCAGTTCTTC
CASRTTGTDYNEQFF
>.|.|TRBJ2-4|TRBV28
TGTGCCAGCACCACGCCGGGTAAAAACATTCAGTACTTC
CASTTPGKNIQYF
>.|.|TRBJ2-1|TRBV28
TGTGCCAGCAGTTTAAAGCCGCGGGGCGGTGAGCAGTTCTTC
CASSLKPRGGEQFF
>.|.|TRBJ2-7|TRBV21-1
TGTGCCAGCACCTCCTACGAGCAGTACTTC
CASTSYEQYF
>.|.|TRBJ1-4|TRBV6-5
TGTGCCAGCAGTTCGGACAGTAGGAATGAAAAACTGTTTTTT
CASSSDSRNEKLFF
>.|.|TRBJ2-6|TRBV19
TGTGCCAGTAGTATCCTGGTTTCTGGGGCCAACGTCCTGACTTTC
CASSILVSGANVLTF
>.|TRBD1|TRBJ1-5|TRBV2
TGTGCCAGCAGAGACAGGGCCCCCCAGCCCCAGCATTTT
CASRDRAPQPQHF
>few|.|TRBJ2-7|TRBV5-1
TGCGCCAGCAGCAGGGACGGACTCCCACTTCTGAACGAGCAGTACTTC
CASSRDGLPLLNEQYF
>once|TRBD1|TRBJ1-4|TRBV7-2
TGTGCCAGCAGCGGTCAGACAGGGCCTAATGAAAAACTGTTTTTT
CASSGQTGPNEKLFF
>.|TRBD2|TRBJ2-5|TRBV5-4
TGTGCCAGCAGCGGGAGCGGGGGCGATACGACCCAGTACTTC
CASSGSGGDTTQYF
>.|TRBD2|TRBJ2-3|TRBV5-4
TGTGCCAGCAGCCCCGGGACTAGCGGACTCACAGATACGCAGTATTTT
CASSPGTSGLTDTQYF
>.|.|TRBJ1-5|TRBV2
TGTGCCAGCAGTGTCGGACAGCCGAATCAGCCCCAGCATTTT
CASSVGQPNQPQHF
>.|.|TRBJ1-3|TRBV6-5
TGTGCCAGCAGTTACTCGTCTGGGATCGGAAACACCATATATTTT
CASSYSSGIGNTIYF
>.|.|TRBJ2-7|TRBV5-1
TGCGCCAGCAGCCCCCGAGGACTCGAGCAGTACTTC
CASSPRGLEQYF
>few|.|TRBJ1-1|TRBV20-1
TGCAGTGCTAGGGCGCCGGGGGGGAACACTGAAGCTTTCTTT
CSARAPGGNTEAFF
>few|.|TRBJ2-1|TRBV20-1
TGCAGTGCTAAGGCGTCAAACCATGAGCAGTTCTTC
CSAKASNHEQFF
>few|TRBD2|TRBJ2-7|TRBV6-2/TRBV6-3
TGTGCCAGCATCGCACTAGCGGGAGGTCAGAAGCAGTACTTC
CASIALAGGQKQYF
>.|.|TRBJ1-1|TRBV19
TGTGCCAGTAGTACCAGGGGTTTGTTCGAAGCTTTCTTT
CASSTRGLFEAFF
>.|.|TRBJ1-1|TRBV20-1
TGCAGTGCTAGAAAGCGGACGGTGAACACTGAAGCTTTCTTT
CSARKRTVNTEAFF
>.|.|TRBJ2-7|TRBV27
TGTGCCAGCAGTTTCCGCGGCTCCAACGAGCAGTACTTC
CASSFRGSNEQYF
>.|.|TRBJ2-3|TRBV15
TGTGCCACCAGCAGAGATCCCCGTGGCAGCGGCACAGATACGCAGTATTTT
CATSRDPRGSGTDTQYF
>.|.|TRBJ2-3|TRBV25-1
TGTGCCAGCAGGAGCGGGAGCACAGATACGCAGTATTTT
CASRSGSTDTQYF
>.|.|TRBJ2-1|TRBV6-1
TGTGCCAGCACTTGGGGGCGGCTTAAGCAGTTCTTC
CASTWGRLKQFF
>.|.|TRBJ2-5|TRBV4-1
TGCGCCAGCAGCCAAGGGGTTATCCAAGAGACCCAGTACTTC
CASSQGVIQETQYF
>few|TRBD1|TRBJ2-1|TRBV25-1
TGTGCCAGCCAGCCGGGACAGGGGGGAAATGAGCAGTTCTTC
CASQPGQGGNEQFF
>.|TRBD1|TRBJ2-6|TRBV19
TGTGCCAGTAGTAGACAGGGGTCTGGGGCCAACGTCCTGACTTTC
CASSRQGSGANVLTF
>.|.|TRBJ2-5|TRBV15
TGTGCCACCAGCAGGACCCCGAGGACAGAAGAGACCCAGTACTTC
CATSRTPRTEETQYF
>few|TRBD1|TRBJ2-6|TRBV24-1
TGTGCCACCAGTGATCCAGGGACAGGGGGTTCTGGGGCCAACGTCCTGACTTTC
CATSDPGTGGSGANVLTF
>few|TRBD1|TRBJ1-6|TRBV5-4
TGTGCCAGCAGCTACGCCGGGACAGGGAATTCACCCCTCCACTTT
CASSYAGTGNSPLHF
>.|.|TRBJ2-5|TRBV21-1
TGTGCCAGCAGCAAAGAACATCCTAGTCAAGAGACCCAGTACTTC
CASSKEHPSQETQYF
>.|.|TRBJ1-3|TRBV6-1
TGTGCCAGCAGTGACCCCGGGGGGACTGGAAACACCATATATTTT
CASSDPGGTGNTIYF
>.|.|TRBJ1-4|TRBV7-2
TGTGCCAGCAGCTTACCTGATGAAAAACTGTTTTTT
CASSLPDEKLFF
>.|.|TRBJ1-5|TRBV19
TGTGCCAGTAGATCGGGTGGAAAGGGGGATCAGCCCCAGCATTTT
CASRSGGKGDQPQHF
>.|TRBD2|TRBJ2-2|TRBV5-4
TGTGCCAGCAGCCCTTTAGCGGGGGGGGTGAACACCGGGGAGCTGTTTTTT
CASSPLAGGVNTGELFF
>.|TRBD2|TRBJ2-5|TRBV5-4
TGTGCCAGCAGCTTGGTTCAGGGAGGGCTAGAGACCCAGTACTTC
CASSLVQGGLETQYF
>.|TRBD1|TRBJ1-4|TRBV7-9
TGTGCCAGCAGCTACGCCGGGACAGGGATGACAAGGGTTGAAAAACTGTTTTTT
CASSYAGTGMTRVEKLFF
>.|.|TRBJ1-1|TRBV6-1
TGTGCCAGCATGAAGTTGGCCCTGCCGGGCCCTGAAGCTTTCTTT
CASMKLALPGPEAFF
>.|TRBD2|TRBJ2-5|TRBV7-9
TGTGCCAGCAGAGATAGCGGGGGGAAAGAGACCCAGTACTTC
CASRDSGGKETQYF
>.|TRBD2|TRBJ2-3|TRBV29-1
TGCAGCGTCCTCAGCGGGGGGTCCGCAGATACGCAGTATTTT
CSVLSGGSADTQYF
>.|.|TRBJ1-1|TRBV2
TGTGCCAGCAGGGGGCCGGGCTCAGCTTTCTTT
CASRGPGSAFF
>.|TRBD1|TRBJ1-1|TRBV6-2/TRBV6-3
TGTGCCAGCAGTTACTCGTCGTGGACAGGGGACACTGAAGCTTTCTTT
CASSYSSWTGDTEAFF
>.|.|TRBJ1-4|TRBV15
TGTGCCACCAGCAGAGATCGTATAGGACTGTTTTTT
CATSRDRIGLFF
>.|.|TRBJ2-5|TRBV7-9
TGTGCCAGCAGCCCAATCAGGGTCAATGGGGAGACCCAGTACTTC
CASSPIRVNGETQYF
>.|.|TRBJ1-1|TRBV18
TGTGCCAGCTCACAATACACAGCGGGACTGAACACTGAAGCTTTCTTT
CASSQYTAGLNTEAFF
>.|TRBD2|TRBJ2-7|TRBV6-1
TGTGCCAGCAGAAGGACTAGCGGGGGAACCTACGAGCAGTACTTC
CASRRTSGGTYEQYF
>.|TRBD2|TRBJ2-3|TRBV5-5
TGTGCCAGCAGCTTGGCGGGGGGAGATACGCAGTATTTT
CASSLAGGDTQYF
>.|TRBD2|TRBJ2-1|TRBV6-2/TRBV6-3
TGTGCCAGCAGGGGCAGCCCTTCTAGCGGGAGTACGGGCGATGAGCAGTTCTTC
CASRGSPSSGSTGDEQFF
>.|.|TRBJ2-7|TRBV7-2
TGTGCCAGCAGCCCCCCAAGGGCCCCCTACGAGCAGTACTTC
CASSPPRAPYEQYF
>.|.|TRBJ1-3|TRBV20-1
TGCAGTGCTAGAGACCCCACCTCTGGAAACACCATATATTTT
CSARDPTSGNTIYF
>.|.|TRBJ2-1|TRBV24-1
TGTGCCACCAGTGATTCGTCTGCCGTCCCAATCATCTACAATGAGCAGTTCTTC
CATSDSSAVPIIYNEQFF
>.|.|TRBJ1-6|TRBV3-1
TGTGCCAGCAGCCAAGCCGGTTCCTATAATTCACCCCTCCACTTT
CASSQAGSYNSPLHF
>.|.|TRBJ2-7|TRBV28
TGTGCCAGCAGTTCACAAAACTACGAGCAGTACTTC
CASSSQNYEQYF
>.|TRBD2|TRBJ2-1|TRBV6-1
TGTGCCAGCAGTCTAGCGGGGGGGATGAATGAGCAGTTCTTC
CASSLAGGMNEQFF
>once|TRBD1|TRBJ2-5|TRBV28
TGTGCCAGCAGTCCGGGACAGGCAGGATTGGAGGCCCAGTACTTC
CASSPGQAGLEAQYF
>.|.|TRBJ1-6|TRBV2
TGTGCCAGCAGTGATGAAGGGAATTCACCCCTCCACTTT
CASSDEGNSPLHF